The 12 T cell receptor beta chains below all came from one sample that was sequenced in a study of OX40 agonist ivuxolimab in advanced cancers. Generated by immunoSEQ multiplex PCR, the TCRdb table keeps only in-frame clones and is missing some. The table records some 86,000 clones, around 91% of them present only once. The specimen comprised CD4+ or CD8+ T cells sorted from blood, sampled in a trial of the OX40 agonist ivuxolimab. The receptors come from an adult with an advanced solid tumor such as melanoma, head and neck, liver or kidney cancer.

The rearrangement links TRBV19 to TRBJ1-5; tentatively, D is TRBD1 (6 bases). The CDR3 sequence is 16 residues long. From germline, CDR1 is LNHDA and CDR2 SQIVND (reference sequence). V lost 6 bases, J lost 6 bases, and 21 bases lay in between. The CDR3 loop is CASSPIGGPGGQPQHF. CDR3 nucleotide sequence: TGTGCCAGTAGCCCCATAGGGGGACCTGGGGGTCAGCCCCAGCATTTT.

This chain connects TRBV18 to TRBJ2-2; D gene unclear. This CDR3 is built from 15 residues. V was cut by 1 base and J by 6 bases, with 12 bases left in between. Germline V gene lookup returns CDR1 KGHSH and CDR2 LQKENI. For the CDR3, the DNA is TGTGCCAGCTCACCACAACGGGCCGAGGCCGGGGAGCTGTTTTTT. The encoded protein is CASSPQRAEAGELFF.

The chain recombines TRBV9 with TRBJ1-6, with a weak D call TRBD1 (5 bases). CDR3 size: 15 residues. Trimming left V 3 bases short and J 2 bases short, with 9 bases between. Germline V gene data show CDR1 as SGDLS and CDR2 as YYNGEE. The CDR3 coding sequence is TGTGCCAGCAGCGCGACGGACACCTATAATTCACCCCTCCACTTT. It translates to CASSATDTYNSPLHF.

CDR3 DNA sequence: TGTGCCAGCAGCTTTGATCATGGGGATCCGCGTTCGGGCACCGGGGAGCTGTTTTTT. It yields the protein CASSFDHGDPRSGTGELFF. The chain has TRBV13 and TRBJ2-2; D is unclear. Germline CDR1 PRHDT, CDR2 FYEKMQ (reference sequence). This CDR3 spans 19 amino acids. Trimming cost V 3 bases and J 4 bases, with 24 bases left between them. Full variable domain (outside the CDR3, taken from reference TRBV13 and TRBJ2-2): AAGVIQSPRHLIKEKRETATLKCYPIPRHDTVYWYQQGPGQDPQFLISFYEKMQSDKGSIPDRFSAQQFSDYHSELNMSSLELGDSALYFCASSFDHGDPRSGTGELFFGEGSRLTVL.

V is TRBV2 and J is TRBJ1-2; D gene ambiguous. Trimming removed 7 bases from V and 4 bases from J, with 7 bases in between. This CDR3 region has 11 residues. Per the germline V gene, CDR1 is SNHLY and CDR2 is FYNNEI. The CDR3 spells CASTSRYGYTF. CDR3 nucleotide sequence: TGTGCCAGCACCAGCCGCTATGGCTACACCTTC.

CDR3 in amino acids: CASSLSPQGDQPQHF. For the CDR3, the DNA is TGTGCCAGCAGTTTGTCCCCACAGGGGGATCAGCCCCAGCATTTT. The chain links TRBV27 to TRBJ1-5; 8 positions agree with TRBD1. Germline CDR1 is MNHEY and CDR2 is SMNVEV (reference sequence). V lost 3 bases, J lost 5 bases, and 6 bases stayed unmatched. The CDR3 is made up of 15 amino acids.

J is TRBJ2-2 and V is TRBV7-6; TRBD2 matches at 7 bases. V lost 3 bases and J lost 0; bases outside the gene matches: 4. The germline gives CDR1 SGHVS, CDR2 FNYEAQ. The length of the CDR3 is 16 residues. DNA for the CDR3: TGTGCCAGCAGCTTGAACCGGGGGGCGAACACCGGGGAGCTGTTTTTT. As protein: CASSLNRGANTGELFF.

The rearrangement joins TRBV6-1 to TRBJ1-5; 12 nucleotides line up with TRBD1. Germline V CDR1 and CDR2: MNHNS, SASEGT. CDR3 length: 14 residues. Losses at the gene ends were 7 bases for V and 7 bases for J; bases not matched to a gene: 5. CDR3 coding DNA: TGTGCCAGCAAATCCGGGACAGGGGGCCAGCCCCAGCATTTT. Translation gives CASKSGTGGQPQHF.

CDR3 bases: TGTGCCAGCAGCGTCGGGACTAGCGGGGCCCCCGGGACCCAGTACTTC. Translating gives CASSVGTSGAPGTQYF. J is TRBJ2-5 and V is TRBV9; TRBD2 aligns across 13 bases. Germline V gives CDR1 SGDLS, CDR2 YYNGEE. Germline trimming cut 2 bases from V and 7 bases from J; bases unmatched to any gene: 8. CDR3 length: 16 residues.

The gene calls are TRBV2 and TRBJ1-4; tentatively, D is TRBD1 (5 bases). Trimming removed 4 bases at V and 5 bases at J, with 8 bases between. CDR1 is SNHLY, CDR2 FYNNEI, per germline. This CDR3 comprises 13 residues. DNA of the CDR3: TGTGCCAGCAGTGTCAGGGTGAATGAAAAACTGTTTTTT. It specifies CASSVRVNEKLFF.

The rearrangement uses TRBV5-1 and TRBJ2-6; D is possibly TRBD1 (6 bases). Trimming removed 0 bases from V and 2 bases from J, with 12 bases in between. Germline CDR1 is SGHRS and CDR2 is YFSETQ. This CDR3 contains 17 residues. The CDR3 nucleotides read TGCGCCAGCAGCTTGGAAACAGGGCTTGCTGGGGCCAACGTCCTGACTTTC. It translates to CASSLETGLAGANVLTF. Using reference TRBV5-1 and TRBJ2-6 for the parts outside the CDR3, the full variable domain is KAGVTQTPRYLIKTRGQQVTLSCSPISGHRSVSWYQQTPGQGLQFLFEYFSETQRNKGNFPGRFSGRQFSNSRSEMNVSTLELGDSALYLCASSLETGLAGANVLTFGAGSRLTVL.

This clone was recorded once. Written as DNA, the CDR3 is TGTGCCAGCTCACCGGACGGGGGGAGCACCGGGGAGCTGTTTTTT. This codes for CASSPDGGSTGELFF. The rearrangement uses TRBV18 and TRBJ2-2; 7 bases are shared with TRBD2. The germline V gene has CDR1 KGHSH and CDR2 LQKENI. The CDR3 consists of 15 residues. Germline trimming cut 3 bases from V and 4 bases from J; bases unmatched to any gene: 5. The full variable domain, in which reference TRBV18 and TRBJ2-2 provide the parts outside the CDR3, is NAGVMQNPRHLVRRRGQEARLRCSPMKGHSHVYWYRQLPEEGLKFMVYLQKENIIDESGMPKERFSAEFPKEGPSILRIQQVVRGDSAAYFCASSPDGGSTGELFFGEGSRLTVL.